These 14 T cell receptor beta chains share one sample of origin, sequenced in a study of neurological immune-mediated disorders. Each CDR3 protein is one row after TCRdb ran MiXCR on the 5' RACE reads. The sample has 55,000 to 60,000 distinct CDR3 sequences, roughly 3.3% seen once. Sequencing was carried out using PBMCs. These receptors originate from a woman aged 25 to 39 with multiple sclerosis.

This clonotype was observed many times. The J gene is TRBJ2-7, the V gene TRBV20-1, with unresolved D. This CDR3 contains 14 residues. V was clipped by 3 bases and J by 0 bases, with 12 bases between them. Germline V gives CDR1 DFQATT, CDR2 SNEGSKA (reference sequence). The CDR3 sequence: CSARKAVSSYEQYF. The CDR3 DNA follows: TGCAGTGCTAGGAAGGCGGTAAGCTCCTACGAGCAGTACTTC.

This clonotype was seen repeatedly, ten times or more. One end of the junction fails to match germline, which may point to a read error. CDR3 sequence (DNA): TGTGCCACCAGTGGGGAAGGCAATCAGCCCCAGAATTTT. Translation gives CATSGEGNQPQNF. The chain couples TRBV24-1 to TRBJ1-5; D remains ambiguous. CDR1 and CDR2 from the germline V gene are KGHDR and SFDVKD. This CDR3 has 13 amino acids.

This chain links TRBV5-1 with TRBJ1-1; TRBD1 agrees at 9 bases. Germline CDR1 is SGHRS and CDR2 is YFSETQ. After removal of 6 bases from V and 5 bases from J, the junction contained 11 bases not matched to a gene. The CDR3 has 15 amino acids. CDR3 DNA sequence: TGCGCCAGCACCGACGGGACAGGGCCAAGGACTGAAGCTTTCTTT. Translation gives CASTDGTGPRTEAFF.

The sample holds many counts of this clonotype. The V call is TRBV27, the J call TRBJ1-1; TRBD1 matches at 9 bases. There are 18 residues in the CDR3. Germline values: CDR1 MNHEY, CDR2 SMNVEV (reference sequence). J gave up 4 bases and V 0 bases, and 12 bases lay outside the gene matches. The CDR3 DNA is TGTGCCAGCAGTTTATCGATCCCCACAGGGGGCCTTGTCACTGAAGCTTTCTTT. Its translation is CASSLSIPTGGLVTEAFF.

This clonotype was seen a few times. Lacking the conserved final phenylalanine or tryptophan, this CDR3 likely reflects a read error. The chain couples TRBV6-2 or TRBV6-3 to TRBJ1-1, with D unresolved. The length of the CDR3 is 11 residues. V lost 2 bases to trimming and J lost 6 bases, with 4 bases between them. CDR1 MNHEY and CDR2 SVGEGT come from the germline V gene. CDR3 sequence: CASSYIAEAFC. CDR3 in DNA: TGTGCCAGCAGTTACATAGCTGAAGCTTTCTGT.

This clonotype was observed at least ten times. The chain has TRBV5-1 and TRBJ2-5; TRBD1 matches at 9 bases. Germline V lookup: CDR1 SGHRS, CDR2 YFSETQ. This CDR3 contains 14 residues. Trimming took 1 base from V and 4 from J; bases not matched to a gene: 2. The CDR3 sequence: CASSLKGQGETQYF. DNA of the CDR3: TGCGCCAGCAGCTTGAAGGGACAGGGAGAGACCCAGTACTTC.

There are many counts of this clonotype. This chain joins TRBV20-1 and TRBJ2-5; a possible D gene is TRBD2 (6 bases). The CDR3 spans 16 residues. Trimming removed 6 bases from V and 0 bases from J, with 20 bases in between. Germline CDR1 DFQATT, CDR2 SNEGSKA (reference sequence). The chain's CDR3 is CSARRGGRTYQETQYF. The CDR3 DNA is TGCAGTGCCAGGCGGGGAGGACGTACGTACCAAGAGACCCAGTACTTC.

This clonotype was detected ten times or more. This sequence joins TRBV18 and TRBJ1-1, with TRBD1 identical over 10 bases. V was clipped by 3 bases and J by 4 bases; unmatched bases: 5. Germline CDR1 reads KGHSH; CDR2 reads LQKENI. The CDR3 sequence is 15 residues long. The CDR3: CASSPQGQGLTEAFF. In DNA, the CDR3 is TGTGCCAGCTCACCCCAGGGACAGGGGCTCACTGAAGCTTTCTTT.

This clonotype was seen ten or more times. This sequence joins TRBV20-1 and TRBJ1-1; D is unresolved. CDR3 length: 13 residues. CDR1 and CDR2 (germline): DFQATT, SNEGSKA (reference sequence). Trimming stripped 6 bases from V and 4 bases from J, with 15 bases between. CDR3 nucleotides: TGCAGTGCGCCCCGGCCGGGATCCACTGAAGCTTTCTTT. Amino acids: CSAPRPGSTEAFF.

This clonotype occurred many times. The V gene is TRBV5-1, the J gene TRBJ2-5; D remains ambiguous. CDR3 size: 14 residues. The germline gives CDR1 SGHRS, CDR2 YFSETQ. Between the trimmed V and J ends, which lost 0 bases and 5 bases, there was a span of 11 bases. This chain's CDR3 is CASSLESRTETQYF. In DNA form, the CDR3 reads TGCGCCAGCAGCTTGGAGTCCCGAACGGAGACCCAGTACTTC.

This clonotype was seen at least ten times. CDR3 residues: CASSQGRPYEQYF. DNA of the CDR3: TGCGCCAGCAGCCAAGGACGTCCCTACGAGCAGTACTTC. The chain is built from TRBV4-3 and TRBJ2-7; D is undetermined. Between the trimmed V and J ends, which lost 1 base and 2 bases, there was a span of 6 bases. The germline CDR1 and CDR2 sequences are LGHNA and YSLEER. The CDR3 spans 13 residues.

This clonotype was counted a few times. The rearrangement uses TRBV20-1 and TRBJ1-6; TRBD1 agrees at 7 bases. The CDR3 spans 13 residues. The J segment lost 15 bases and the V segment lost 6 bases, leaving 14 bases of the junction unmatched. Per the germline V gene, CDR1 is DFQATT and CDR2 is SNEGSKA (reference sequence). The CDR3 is CSAESRGDSLLHF. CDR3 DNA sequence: TGCAGTGCCGAATCCAGGGGGGATTCTCTCCTCCACTTT.

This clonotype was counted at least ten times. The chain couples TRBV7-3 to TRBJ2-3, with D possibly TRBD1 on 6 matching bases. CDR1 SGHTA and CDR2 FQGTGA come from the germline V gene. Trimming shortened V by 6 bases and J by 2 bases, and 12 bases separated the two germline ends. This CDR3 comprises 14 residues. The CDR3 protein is CASRPGHNTDTQYF. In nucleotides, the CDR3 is TGTGCCAGCAGGCCGGGACACAACACAGATACGCAGTATTTT.

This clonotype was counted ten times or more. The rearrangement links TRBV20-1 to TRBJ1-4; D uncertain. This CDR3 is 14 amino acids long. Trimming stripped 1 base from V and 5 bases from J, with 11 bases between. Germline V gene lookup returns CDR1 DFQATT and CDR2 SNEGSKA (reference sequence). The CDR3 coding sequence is TGCAGTGCTAGAGGGGGAGGAGGGAATGAAAAACTGTTTTTT. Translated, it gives CSARGGGGNEKLFF.